The clone carrying this T cell receptor (beta chain) was picked up a small number of times. The antigen is unknown. The CDR3 totals 15 residues. With 6 bases clipped from V and 0 bases from J, the junction kept 5 bases outside the gene matches. The sample is drawn from a study of beta chain features in type 1 diabetes. Via the markers CD45RO/CCR7/CD25/CD127/CD95/CD27, stem cell-like memory, regulatory, central memory and naive CD4+ cells were sorted. Each sorted fraction was over 95% pure. Study results and limitations: HLA influence on TCRB rearrangement stayed unresolved here.

The study reverse transcribed the entire isolated RNA, so it sequenced expressed TCRB transcripts. Around 3.57 million reads was the average for naive, central memory and regulatory T cell samples. Sequencing used immunoSEQ multiplex PCR; TCRdb keeps in-frame clones, though not all of them. The sample holds hundreds of thousands of clones, about 15% seen once. The chain is built from TRBV6-7 and TRBJ2-1; 7 bases are shared with TRBD2. TRBV6-7 belongs to the ORF category, with a function that is uncertain. This TCR came from a man aged 25-45 years in good health. The sample taken for sequencing was naive CD4+ T cells from blood. CDR3 residues: CASRRGGPSYNEQFF. The CDR3 DNA reads TGTGCCAGCAGGCGCGGGGGTCCCTCCTACAATGAGCAGTTCTTC.